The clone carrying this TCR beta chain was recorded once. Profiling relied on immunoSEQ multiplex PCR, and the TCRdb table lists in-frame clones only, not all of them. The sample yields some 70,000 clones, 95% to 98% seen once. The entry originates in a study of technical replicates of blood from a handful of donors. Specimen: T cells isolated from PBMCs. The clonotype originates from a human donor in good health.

CDR3: CASSYSRGQPQHF. CDR3 sequence (DNA): TGTGCCAGCAGTTACTCTAGAGGGCAGCCCCAGCATTTT. The chain employs TRBV6-5 and TRBJ1-5; no firm D call. CDR3 length: 13 amino acids. The V end lost 0 bases, the J end lost 7 bases, and 7 bases lay between the germline ends. Germline CDR1 and CDR2: MNHEY and SVGAGI.